This record concerns one T cell receptor (beta chain) sequence. These data are taken from a study of blood T cell repertoires in COVID-19. Background on the study: COVID-19 samples, acute and convalescent, were from the United States, Italy and Spain.

Trimming took 5 bases from V and 7 from J; bases not matched to a gene: 8. CDR3 size: 14 residues. CDR1 SGHAT and CDR2 FQNNGV come from the germline V gene. Original handling: Estimated nucleated cell counts came from reference gene primer amplification. The method was immunoSEQ multiplex PCR; TCRdb's version includes in-frame clones alone and lacks a portion of them. Clone size and V and J calls were adopted from that table, with D and trimming inferred from the DNA. Among 130,000 to 150,000 clones listed, around nine tenths were seen once. Sequenced input: peripheral blood. V is TRBV11-2 and J is TRBJ1-1; TRBD1 aligns across 9 bases. The receptor comes from a human donor in a cohort sampled during active COVID-19. The CDR3: CASSPGQGTGEAFF. In DNA form, the CDR3 reads TGTGCCAGCAGCCCGGGACAGGGAACAGGTGAAGCTTTCTTT.